This T cell receptor (beta chain) stems from a study of cytomegalovirus exposure and HLA in healthy donors (dated by TCRdb to 2015 to 2018). At the level of the whole study: According to a later analysis, the 120 or so validation repertoires were produced on the same platform as the approximately 600 repertoires of the first cohort. The aim of the study was to test whether cataloging public T cell receptors could identify signatures of past pathogen exposure. Along with the roughly 700-subject first cohort, a separate validation cohort of over a hundred different subjects was used. To predict cytomegalovirus infection status, the study combined high-throughput TCR immunosequencing, statistical association of individual TCRs with disease status, and machine learning. Broader findings and caveats from the paper: Subsequent analysis determined that TCRs grouped into clusters in the first cohort also showed a tendency toward co-occurrence across the roughly 110 validation repertoires, and 90% to 95% of cluster scores exceeded 0. Most TCR sequences were seen in very few donors, while some public TCRs were found in many individuals. It was suggested by the authors that the approach could potentially be generalized to other disease states and immunological phenotypes. In the study, about 150 TCR beta chains were listed as associated with cytomegalovirus. All 120 or so repertoires were used to score co-occurrence in the validation cohort in a later analysis, because that analysis had no HLA typing for the cohort. A few of the identified cytomegalovirus-associated TCR beta chains were confirmed in vitro to be specific for cytomegalovirus antigens. Cytomegalovirus status was reported to be diagnosed by the classifier with high specificity and sensitivity in both the original and validation cohorts.

The library was built by means of the immunoSEQ multiplex PCR assay. As for how the authors treated the data: A statistical classification framework was built for diagnosing cytomegalovirus status from the catalog of TCR beta chain sequences. TCRdb carries this immuneACCESS record with in-frame sequences only. Its versions omit some clonotypes, under half of them owing to an unresolved V gene in the studies checked, with the rest unexplained. From that table come the V and J calls and clone size; the DNA was used to work out D and trimming. This sample gives around 130,000 clones in total; 85% to 90% of them show up just once. Of the sample, around 3.5% is held by the ten largest clones. Separate from the roughly 650-subject first cohort, the validation cohort of more than 90 subjects was the group to which the donors belonged. Of note for this clone: Its binding antigen is unknown. The sample holds no much larger clone one base away, and base qualities are not on file.

This clonotype was sampled from a man in his thirties or forties in good health and CMV-seronegative. Sequenced input: PBMCs.

This receptor carries the CDR3 CASSDYDRVPSNQPQHF. Here is the DNA: TGTGCCAGCTCAGATTATGACAGGGTACCTAGCAATCAGCCCCAGCATTTT. The chain links TRBV18 with TRBJ1-5; 7 central bases correspond to TRBD1. From cysteine to phenylalanine, the CDR3 is 17 amino acids long. Only the CDR3 portion is preserved as DNA: 51 bases, with reading frame beginning at the first base. Looking up the germline V gene yields CDR1 KGHSH and CDR2 LQKENI. V is trimmed back by 5 bases and J by 0 bases, and the junction contains 10 bases that no gene match accounts for. Reference TRBV18 and TRBJ1-5 genes cover what lies past the CDR3, so the full variable domain is NAGVMQNPRHLVRRRGQEARLRCSPMKGHSHVYWYRQLPEEGLKFMVYLQKENIIDESGMPKERFSAEFPKEGPSILRIQQVVRGDSAAYFCASSDYDRVPSNQPQHFGDGTRLSIL.